What follows describes a single T cell receptor (beta chain). The data were taken from a study of blood T cell repertoires in COVID-19. Original processing methods: Nucleated cell counts were estimated from reference gene primer amplification. Method: immunoSEQ multiplex PCR; TCRdb's copy keeps in-frame clones and lacks some. The V and J calls and the clone size are those of that table, but D and trimming were determined from the DNA. The sample yields 67,000 or so clones, 70% to 85% seen once. V lost 8 bases and J lost 2, with 7 bases in between. The CDR3 length is 12 residues. Per germline, CDR1 SGHTA and CDR2 FQGNSA.

Sequenced: peripheral blood. The receptor was derived from a woman in her 70s with acute or convalescent COVID-19. The chain uses TRBV7-2 and TRBJ1-3; no firm D call. DNA of the CDR3: TGTGCCAGCTCTTCCCCTGGAAACACCATATATTTT. Amino acid sequence: CASSSPGNTIYF.